This record covers a single T cell receptor (beta chain). This CDR3 is 12 amino acids long. Looked up from germline, CDR1 is DFQATT and CDR2 is SNEGSKA (reference sequence). The V gene end was trimmed by 5 bases and the J gene end by 5 bases; junction bases not matched to a gene: 5. The source material, RNA transcripts, was used to amplify TCR beta CDR3 regions. The study used the HTBI primer set for a first-round RT-PCR of the TCR CDR3. TCRdb passed the multiplex PCR reads through MiXCR, listing each CDR3 protein once. This sample has about 620,000 distinct CDR3 sequences, with around 15% found just once. Hyperthyroidism of Graves' type that showed no ophthalmopathy progression within 18 months was stable. This specimen comes from a study of T cells in Graves' hyperthyroidism and ophthalmopathy.

Sequenced input: blood. V usage is TRBV20-1 and J usage is TRBJ2-7; 8 bases map to TRBD2. The TCR originated in a woman aged 30 to 39 with Graves' hyperthyroidism. This CDR3 reads CSALAGLNEQYF. The CDR3 region has the DNA TGCAGTGCTTTAGCGGGACTCAACGAGCAGTACTTC.